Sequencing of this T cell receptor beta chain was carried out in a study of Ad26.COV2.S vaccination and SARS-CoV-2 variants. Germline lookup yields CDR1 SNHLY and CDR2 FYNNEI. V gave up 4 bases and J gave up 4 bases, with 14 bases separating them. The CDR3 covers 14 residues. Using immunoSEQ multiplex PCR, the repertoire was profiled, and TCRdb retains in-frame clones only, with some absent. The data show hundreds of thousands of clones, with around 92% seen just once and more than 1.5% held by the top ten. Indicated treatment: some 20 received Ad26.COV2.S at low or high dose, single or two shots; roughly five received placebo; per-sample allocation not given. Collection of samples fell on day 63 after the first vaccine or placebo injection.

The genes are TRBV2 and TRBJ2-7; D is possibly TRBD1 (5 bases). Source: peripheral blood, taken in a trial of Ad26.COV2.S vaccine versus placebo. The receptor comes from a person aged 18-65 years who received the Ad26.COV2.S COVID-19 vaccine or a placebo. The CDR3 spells CASSARTSPYEQYF. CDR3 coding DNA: TGTGCCAGCAGTGCACGGACAAGCCCTTACGAGCAGTACTTC.